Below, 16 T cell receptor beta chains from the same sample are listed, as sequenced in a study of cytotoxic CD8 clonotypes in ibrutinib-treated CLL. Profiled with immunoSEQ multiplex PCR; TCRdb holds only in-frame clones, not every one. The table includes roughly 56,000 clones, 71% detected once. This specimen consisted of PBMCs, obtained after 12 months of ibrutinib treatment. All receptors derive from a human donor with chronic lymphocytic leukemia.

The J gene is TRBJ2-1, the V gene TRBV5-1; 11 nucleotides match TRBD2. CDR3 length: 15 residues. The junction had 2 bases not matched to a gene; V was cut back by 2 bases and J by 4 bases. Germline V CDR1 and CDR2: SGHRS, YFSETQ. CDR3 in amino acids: CASSFGTSGYNEQFF. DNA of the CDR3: TGCGCCAGCAGCTTCGGGACTAGCGGATACAATGAGCAGTTCTTC.

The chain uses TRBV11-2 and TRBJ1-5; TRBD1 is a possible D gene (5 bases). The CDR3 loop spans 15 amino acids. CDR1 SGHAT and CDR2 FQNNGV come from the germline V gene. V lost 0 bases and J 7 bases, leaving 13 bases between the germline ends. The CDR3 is CASSLEGGGHQPQHF. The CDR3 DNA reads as TGTGCCAGCAGCTTAGAGGGCGGGGGTCACCAGCCCCAGCATTTT.

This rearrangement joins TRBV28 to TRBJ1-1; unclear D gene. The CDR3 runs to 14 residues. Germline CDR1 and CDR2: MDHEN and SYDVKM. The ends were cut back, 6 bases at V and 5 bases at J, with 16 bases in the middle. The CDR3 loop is CASSRSPQNTEAFF. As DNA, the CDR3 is TGTGCCAGCAGCCGTTCACCCCAGAATACTGAAGCTTTCTTT.

The CDR3 region has the DNA TGTGCCAGCAGCCAGACTAGCGCCCTTGGGGGTACGCAGTATTTT. Translating it yields CASSQTSALGGTQYF. The chain recombines TRBV7-9 with TRBJ2-3; 8 bases map to TRBD2. The ends lost 5 bases at V and 8 bases at J; junction bases unmatched: 12. CDR3 length: 15 residues. The V gene's germline CDR1 is SEHNR and CDR2 FQNEAQ (reference sequence).

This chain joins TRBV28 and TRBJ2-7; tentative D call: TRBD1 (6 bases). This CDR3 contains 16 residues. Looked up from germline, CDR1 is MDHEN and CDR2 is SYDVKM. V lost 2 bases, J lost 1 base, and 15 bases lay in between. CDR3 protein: CASSLVPWGRSYEQYF. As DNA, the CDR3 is TGTGCCAGCAGTTTAGTCCCGTGGGGGCGGTCCTACGAGCAGTACTTC.

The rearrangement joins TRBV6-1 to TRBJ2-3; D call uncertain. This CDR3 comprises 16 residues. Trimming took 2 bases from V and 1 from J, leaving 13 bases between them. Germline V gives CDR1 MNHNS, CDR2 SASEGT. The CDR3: CASSERQRGGTDTQYF. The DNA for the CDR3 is TGTGCCAGCAGTGAACGGCAAAGAGGTGGCACAGATACGCAGTATTTT.

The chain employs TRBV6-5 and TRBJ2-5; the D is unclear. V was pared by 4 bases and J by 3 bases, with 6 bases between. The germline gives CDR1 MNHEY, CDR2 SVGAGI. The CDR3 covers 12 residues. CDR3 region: CASSCPEETQYF. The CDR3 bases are TGTGCCAGCAGTTGCCCGGAAGAGACCCAGTACTTC.

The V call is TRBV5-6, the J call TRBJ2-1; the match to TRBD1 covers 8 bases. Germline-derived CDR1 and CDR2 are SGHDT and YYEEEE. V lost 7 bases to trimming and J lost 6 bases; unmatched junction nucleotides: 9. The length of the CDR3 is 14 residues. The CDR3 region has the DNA TGTGCCAGCTCCAGACAGGGGAGGTTCAATGAGCAGTTCTTC. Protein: CASSRQGRFNEQFF.

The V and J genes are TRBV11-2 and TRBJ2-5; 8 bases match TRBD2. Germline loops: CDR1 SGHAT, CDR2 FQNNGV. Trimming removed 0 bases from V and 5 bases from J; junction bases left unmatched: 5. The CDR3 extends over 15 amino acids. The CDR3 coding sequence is TGTGCCAGCAGCTTAGATCGGGGGGGTTTGGAGACCCAGTACTTC. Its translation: CASSLDRGGLETQYF.

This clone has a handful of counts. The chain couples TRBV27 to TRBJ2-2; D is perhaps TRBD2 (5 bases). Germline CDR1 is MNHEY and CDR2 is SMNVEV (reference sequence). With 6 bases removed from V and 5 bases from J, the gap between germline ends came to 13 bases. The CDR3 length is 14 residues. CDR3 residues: CASRLASATGELFF. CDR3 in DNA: TGTGCCAGCAGGCTAGCTTCCGCTACCGGGGAGCTGTTTTTT.

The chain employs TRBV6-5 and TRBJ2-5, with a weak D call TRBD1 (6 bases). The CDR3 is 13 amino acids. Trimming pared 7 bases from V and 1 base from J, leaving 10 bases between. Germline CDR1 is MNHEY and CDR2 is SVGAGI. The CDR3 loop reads CASNDRIQETQYF. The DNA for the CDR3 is TGTGCCAGCAACGACAGGATCCAAGAGACCCAGTACTTC.

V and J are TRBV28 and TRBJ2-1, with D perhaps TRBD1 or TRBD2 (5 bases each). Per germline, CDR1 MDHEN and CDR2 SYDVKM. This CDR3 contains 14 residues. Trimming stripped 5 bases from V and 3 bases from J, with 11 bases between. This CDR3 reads CASSRGVYYNEQFF. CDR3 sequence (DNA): TGTGCCAGCAGTCGAGGGGTTTACTACAATGAGCAGTTCTTC. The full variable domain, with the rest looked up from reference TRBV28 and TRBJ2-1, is DVKVTQSSRYLVKRTGEKVFLECVQDMDHENMFWYRQDPGLGLRLIYFSYDVKMKEKGDIPEGYSVSREKKERFSLILESASTNQTSMYLCASSRGVYYNEQFFGPGTRLTVL.

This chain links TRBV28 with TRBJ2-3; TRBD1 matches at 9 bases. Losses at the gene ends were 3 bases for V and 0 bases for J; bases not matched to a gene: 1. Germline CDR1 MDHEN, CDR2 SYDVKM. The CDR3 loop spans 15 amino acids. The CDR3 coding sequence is TGTGCCAGCAGTTTCGGGACAGGGAGCACAGATACGCAGTATTTT. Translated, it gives CASSFGTGSTDTQYF.

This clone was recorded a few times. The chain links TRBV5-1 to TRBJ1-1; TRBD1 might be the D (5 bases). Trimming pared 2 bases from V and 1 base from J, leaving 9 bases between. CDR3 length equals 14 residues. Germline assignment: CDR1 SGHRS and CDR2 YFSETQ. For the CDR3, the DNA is TGCGCCAGCAGCTTATCCGGGGGGAACACTGAAGCTTTCTTT. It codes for CASSLSGGNTEAFF.

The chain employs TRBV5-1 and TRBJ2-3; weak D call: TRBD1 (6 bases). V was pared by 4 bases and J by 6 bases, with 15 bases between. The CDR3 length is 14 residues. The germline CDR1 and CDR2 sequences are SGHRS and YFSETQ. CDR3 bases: TGCGCCAGCAGCGGCGTGGCAGGGGTCGATACGCAGTATTTT. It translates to CASSGVAGVDTQYF.

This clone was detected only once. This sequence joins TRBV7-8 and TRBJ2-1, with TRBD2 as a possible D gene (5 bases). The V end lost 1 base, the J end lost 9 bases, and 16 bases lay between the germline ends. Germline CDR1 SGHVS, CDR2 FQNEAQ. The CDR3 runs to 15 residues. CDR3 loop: CASSLEGGTRLEQFF. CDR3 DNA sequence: TGTGCCAGCAGCTTAGAAGGAGGAACTAGACTTGAGCAGTTCTTC.